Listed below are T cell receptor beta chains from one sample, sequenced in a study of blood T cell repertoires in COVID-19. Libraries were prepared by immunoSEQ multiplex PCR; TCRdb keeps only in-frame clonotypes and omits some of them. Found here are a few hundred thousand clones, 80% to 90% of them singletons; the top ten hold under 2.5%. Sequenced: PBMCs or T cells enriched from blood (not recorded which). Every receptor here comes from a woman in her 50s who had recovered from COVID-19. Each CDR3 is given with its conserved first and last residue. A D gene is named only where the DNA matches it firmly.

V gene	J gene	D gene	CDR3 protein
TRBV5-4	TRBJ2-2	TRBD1	CASSPPQGHGTGELFF
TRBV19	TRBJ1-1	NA	CASSIAARVGVNTEAFF
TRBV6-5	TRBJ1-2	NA	CASTSDNYGYTF
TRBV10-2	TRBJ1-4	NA	CASSESLGAGNEKLFF
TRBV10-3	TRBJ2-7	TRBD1	CAISEWDSIYEQYF
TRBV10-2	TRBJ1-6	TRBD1	CASKMGQGASYNSPLHF
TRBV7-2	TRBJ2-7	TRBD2	CASSYNLVGGYEQYF
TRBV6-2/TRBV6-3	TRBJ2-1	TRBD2	CASSTGTSGSVWRSYNEQFF
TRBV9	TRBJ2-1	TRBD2	CARSGSLNEQFF
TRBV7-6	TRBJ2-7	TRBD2	CASSLRTSSPSSEQYF
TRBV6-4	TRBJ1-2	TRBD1	CASSETGGAAPANF
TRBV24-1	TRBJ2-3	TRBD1	CATSETPGQGKDTQYF
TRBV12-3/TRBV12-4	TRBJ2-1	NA	CASSFRNEQFF
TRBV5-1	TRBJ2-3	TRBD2	CASSLSSGRSSRTQYF
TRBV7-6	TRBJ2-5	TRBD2	CASSTGLAGEETQYF
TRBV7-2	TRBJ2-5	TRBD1	CASSSRQGALGTQYF
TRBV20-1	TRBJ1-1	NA	CTLIRSTEAFF
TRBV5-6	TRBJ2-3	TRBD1	CASSVNPGQGTDTQYF
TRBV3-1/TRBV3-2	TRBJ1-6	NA	CASSQAGSPLHF
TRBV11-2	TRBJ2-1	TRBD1	CASSLVDRGPDEQFF
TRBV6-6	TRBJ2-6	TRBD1	CASSPGGQGRGANVLTF
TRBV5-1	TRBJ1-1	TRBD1	CASSIGQGARNTEAFF
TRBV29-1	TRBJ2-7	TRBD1	CSVRETGTYEQYF
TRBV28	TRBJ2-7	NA	CASSPSGEQYF
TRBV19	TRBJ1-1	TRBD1	CASNFRTTGTEAFF
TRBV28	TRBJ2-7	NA	CASIQTPVSSYEQYF
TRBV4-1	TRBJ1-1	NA	CASSQVGVTEAFF
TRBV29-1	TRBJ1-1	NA	CSVAGGRNTEAFF
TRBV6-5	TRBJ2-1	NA	CASSYISSYNEQFF